The 20 T cell receptor beta chains listed next were all sequenced from one sample in a study of glioma-infiltrating T cells after dendritic cell vaccination. Assay: immunoSEQ multiplex PCR; the TCRdb copy retains only in-frame clones and omits some. The repertoire holds approximately 82,000 clones, with approximately 90% as singletons. Sample: blood, taken before dendritic cell vaccination. These receptors originate from a human donor with glioblastoma.

This chain uses TRBV7-9 with TRBJ2-5; TRBD2 might be the D (5 bases). This CDR3 is built from 14 residues. The germline V gene has CDR1 SEHNR and CDR2 FQNEAQ (reference sequence). V dropped 1 base and J dropped 2 bases, with 8 bases sitting between them. CDR3 amino acids: CASSLEADQETQYF. The CDR3 nucleotides read TGTGCCAGCAGCTTAGAAGCGGATCAAGAGACCCAGTACTTC.

The chain joins TRBV9 to TRBJ2-1, with 13 bases matching TRBD2. Germline CDR1 is SGDLS and CDR2 is YYNGEE. The CDR3 contains 15 residues. Germline trimming cut 4 bases from V and 6 bases from J; bases unmatched to any gene: 4. The CDR3 here is CASSPRTSGSNEQFF. The DNA for the CDR3 is TGTGCCAGCAGCCCCCGGACTAGCGGGAGCAATGAGCAGTTCTTC. Complete variable domain (other parts from reference TRBV9 and TRBJ2-1): DSGVTQTPKHLITATGQRVTLRCSPRSGDLSVYWYQQSLDQGLQFLIQYYNGEERAKGNILERFSAQQFPDLHSELNLSSLELGDSALYFCASSPRTSGSNEQFFGPGTRLTVL.

The gene calls are TRBV5-4 and TRBJ2-1; possible D gene TRBD2, 5 bases. CDR1 and CDR2 from the germline V gene are SGHNT and YYREEE (reference sequence). This CDR3 region has 14 residues. The germline V and J ends were trimmed by 4 bases and 4 bases, with 12 bases remaining between them. The chain's CDR3 is CASSGGLGYNEQFF. The CDR3 DNA reads TGTGCCAGCAGCGGTGGACTGGGATACAATGAGCAGTTCTTC.

The chain uses TRBV18 and TRBJ2-4; 9 positions match TRBD2. The CDR3 sequence is 15 residues long. Trimming at V came to 3 bases and at J to 4 bases, leaving 4 bases not matched to a gene. In germline, CDR1 is KGHSH, CDR2 LQKENI. The CDR3 DNA reads TGTGCCAGCTCACCGAGTGGACTAGCGAAAAACATTCAGTACTTC. Translating gives CASSPSGLAKNIQYF.

In DNA form, the CDR3 reads TGTGCCAGCTCATTTACAGCAAGCGTTGGGACAGCTTACAATGAGCAGTTCTTC. Protein product: CASSFTASVGTAYNEQFF. J is TRBJ2-1 and V is TRBV18; TRBD1 agrees at 7 bases. CDR3 length: 18 residues. V shed 5 bases and J 4 bases; nucleotides not matched to a gene: 17. CDR1 and CDR2 (germline): KGHSH, LQKENI.

The chain recombines TRBV6-1 with TRBJ2-7; D remains ambiguous. The CDR3 runs to 13 residues. Germline V CDR1 and CDR2: MNHNS, SASEGT. The V gene lost 2 bases and the J gene lost 2 bases, with 7 bases spanning the gap. The DNA of the CDR3 is TGTGCCAGCAGTGAACGGGTTACCTACGAGCAGTACTTC. Amino acids: CASSERVTYEQYF.

The chain couples TRBV30 to TRBJ2-1; D gene ambiguous. Per the germline V gene, CDR1 is GTSNPN and CDR2 is SVGIG (reference sequence). The CDR3 totals 15 residues. The ends were cut back, 3 bases at V and 0 bases at J, with 12 bases in the middle. The CDR3 sequence is CAWRPESSSYNEQFF. CDR3 DNA: TGTGCCTGGAGGCCCGAAAGTAGCTCCTACAATGAGCAGTTCTTC.

The rearrangement uses TRBV30 and TRBJ1-3; the match to TRBD1 covers 7 bases. This CDR3 contains 16 residues. CDR1 and CDR2 from the germline V gene are GTSNPN and SVGIG (reference sequence). Trimming cost V 1 base and J 2 bases; bases outside gene matches: 8. Written as DNA, the CDR3 is TGTGCCTGGAGTGCCTTGGGACAGATAGCTGGAAACACCATATATTTT. This codes for CAWSALGQIAGNTIYF.

V is TRBV6-1 and J is TRBJ1-2; weak D call: TRBD1 (5 bases). This CDR3 is 14 amino acids long. Germline V gene lookup returns CDR1 MNHNS and CDR2 SASEGT. V lost 2 bases and J 2 bases, leaving 9 bases between the germline ends. The CDR3 sequence: CASSENGGNYGYTF. CDR3 bases: TGTGCCAGCAGTGAAAATGGGGGGAACTATGGCTACACCTTC.

J is TRBJ2-2 and V is TRBV5-1, with a weak D call TRBD1 (6 bases). V gave up 4 bases and J gave up 8 bases, with 15 bases separating them. CDR1 is SGHRS and CDR2 is YFSETQ in the germline V gene. The CDR3 length is 14 residues. The CDR3 loop reads CASSRDNIAGELFF. The CDR3 nucleotides read TGCGCCAGCAGCCGGGACAATATAGCAGGGGAGCTGTTTTTT.

The count of this clone is one. The chain recombines TRBV11-2 with TRBJ2-7; possible D gene TRBD2, 6 bases. Germline values: CDR1 SGHAT, CDR2 FQNNGV. CDR3 length: 16 amino acids. V was shortened by 4 bases and J by 2 bases, with 18 bases between the two germline ends. DNA for the CDR3: TGTGCCAGCAGCTCCTTTATCGGGAGTTCGGCCTACGAGCAGTACTTC. Encoded protein: CASSSFIGSSAYEQYF.

The chain has TRBV19 and TRBJ2-2, with D maybe TRBD2 (5 bases). Trimming took 7 bases from V and 5 from J, leaving 14 bases between them. CDR1 and CDR2 (germline): LNHDA, SQIVND (reference sequence). CDR3 size: 14 residues. The CDR3 sequence is CASTIRERTGELFF. As DNA, the CDR3 is TGTGCCAGTACGATAAGGGAGAGAACCGGGGAGCTGTTTTTT.

This clone was seen once. The genes are TRBV7-6 and TRBJ2-2; D is possibly TRBD1 (5 bases). The V end was cut by 5 bases, the J end by 6 bases, with 19 bases between. The CDR3 is 16 residues long. CDR1 SGHVS and CDR2 FNYEAQ come from the germline V gene. CDR3 region: CASSPPVRGLPGELFF. Written as DNA, the CDR3 is TGTGCCAGCAGCCCCCCGGTAAGGGGCCTCCCCGGGGAGCTGTTTTTT.

The V gene is TRBV30, the J gene TRBJ1-6; tentatively, D is TRBD1 (6 bases). Germline V CDR1 and CDR2: GTSNPN, SVGIG (reference sequence). Trimming removed 1 base at V and 2 bases at J, with 12 bases between. The CDR3 is 16 residues long. CDR3 nucleotides: TGTGCCTGGAGTGCCCTCGGACAGACCTATAATTCACCCCTCCACTTT. Its protein product is CAWSALGQTYNSPLHF.

The chain has TRBV9 and TRBJ2-2; 11 nucleotides align to TRBD1. V lost 4 bases and J lost 7; bases outside the gene matches: 18. The CDR3 consists of 19 residues. Germline V gives CDR1 SGDLS, CDR2 YYNGEE. As DNA, the CDR3 is TGTGCCAGCAGCTCACCTCTTAGACCGGGACAGGGGGTGAGCGGGGAGCTGTTTTTT. Its translation is CASSSPLRPGQGVSGELFF.

The gene calls are TRBV7-2 and TRBJ2-3; the match to TRBD2 covers 7 bases. The CDR3 has 14 residues. The ends lost 9 bases at V and 2 bases at J; junction bases unmatched: 8. Germline V gene sequence: CDR1 SGHTA, CDR2 FQGNSA. The CDR3 is CARGAGDVTDTQYF. The CDR3 region has the DNA TGTGCCAGAGGGGCGGGGGACGTCACAGATACGCAGTATTTT.

This chain connects TRBV18 to TRBJ1-2; no definite D call. The CDR3 is 14 residues long. Looked up from germline, CDR1 is KGHSH and CDR2 is LQKENI. V shed 0 bases and J shed 8 bases, with 13 bases lying between them. CDR3 sequence reads: CASSPPSMGPGYTF. CDR3 coding DNA: TGTGCCAGCTCACCACCGTCTATGGGCCCAGGCTACACCTTC.

This chain connects TRBV5-4 to TRBJ2-5, with no clear D. Deletions cut 0 bases from V and 1 base from J, with 10 bases between. Germline V gene data show CDR1 as SGHNT and CDR2 as YYREEE (reference sequence). The CDR3 extends over 15 amino acids. The DNA for the CDR3 is TGTGCCAGCAGCTTGGAAAGACATTCCCAAGAGACCCAGTACTTC. It specifies CASSLERHSQETQYF.

The chain recombines TRBV2 with TRBJ2-3, with 12 bases that match TRBD2. V trimming: 3 bases; J trimming: 0 bases; junction bases outside the gene matches: 13. Germline CDR1 and CDR2: SNHLY and FYNNEI. The CDR3 sequence is 20 residues long. The CDR3 DNA sequence: TGTGCCAGCAGTGACTGGGGGGCTAGCGGGGGGGGTAAGAGCACAGATACGCAGTATTTT. Translation: CASSDWGASGGGKSTDTQYF. The full variable domain, rest sourced from reference TRBV2 and TRBJ2-3, is EPEVTQTPSHQVTQMGQEVILRCVPISNHLYFYWYRQILGQKVEFLVSFYNNEISEKSEIFDDQFSVERPDGSNFTLKIRSTKLEDSAMYFCASSDWGASGGGKSTDTQYFGPGTRLTVL.

CDR3 loop: CASSPTRTGAFF. The CDR3 coding sequence is TGTGCCAGCAGCCCAACGAGGACAGGGGCGTTCTTC. The rearrangement joins TRBV7-2 to TRBJ2-1; 9 nucleotides line up with TRBD1. This CDR3 is built from 12 residues. Germline CDR1 SGHTA, CDR2 FQGNSA. Losses at the gene ends were 5 bases for V and 15 bases for J; bases not matched to a gene: 8.